Reported below is one T cell receptor (beta chain). These data originate in a study of T cells in Graves' hyperthyroidism and ophthalmopathy. The TCR beta CDR3 regions underwent amplification using RNA transcripts as the source. The HTBI primer set drove a first-round RT-PCR of the TCR CDR3. TCRdb itself ran the multiplex PCR reads through MiXCR, one entry per CDR3 protein. Among approximately 600,000 distinct CDR3 sequences listed, approximately 15% were seen once. Germline CDR1 and CDR2: GTSNPN and SVGIG (reference sequence). Trimming stripped 7 bases from V and 1 base from J, with 10 bases between. The CDR3 is 12 residues long.

The source of this sequence is a woman between 18 and 29 years old with Graves' ophthalmopathy. The V call is TRBV30, the J call TRBJ1-2; D might be TRBD1 (6 bases). What was sequenced was blood. The CDR3 DNA is TGTGCCTCGGTAGGGGGTAACTATGGCTACACCTTC. Residues: CASVGGNYGYTF.